This T cell receptor beta chain was sequenced for a study of T-cell reconstitution after alpha-beta-depleted transplantation in children. This clonotype has a count of ten or more. The V gene's germline CDR1 is SEHNR and CDR2 FQNEAQ (reference sequence). The V gene end was trimmed by 2 bases and the J gene end by 4 bases; junction bases not matched to a gene: 12. The CDR3 length is 17 residues. During its preparation, the TCRbeta library received unique molecular identifiers. TCRdb reanalysed the PCR reads using MiXCR and keeps one entry per CDR3 protein. The table includes about 360,000 distinct CDR3 sequences, approximately 12% detected once.

The sample in question was PBMCs, obtained from the stem cell graft. This receptor was taken from a human donor who donated a stem cell graft to a child with Fanconi anemia. This rearrangement joins TRBV7-9 to TRBJ2-5; 8 nucleotides align to TRBD1. CDR3 sequence: CASSLSFRGQVGETQYF. CDR3 in DNA: TGTGCCAGCAGCTTATCATTCAGGGGGCAGGTCGGAGAGACCCAGTACTTC.